This T cell receptor beta chain was retrieved from a study of blood T cell repertoires in COVID-19. Study as a whole: Donors of Cohort 3 who recovered were those that had two negative PCRs, clearance, or symptom resolution. The study drew acute and convalescent COVID-19 samples from the United States, Italy and Spain.

This clone was observed a handful of times. V gave up 5 bases and J gave up 9 bases, with 20 bases separating them. This CDR3 has 15 amino acids. Germline V gives CDR1 SGHNT, CDR2 YENEEA. Under the authors' procedure: Estimated nucleated cell counts came from reference gene primer amplification. Profiling relied on immunoSEQ multiplex PCR, and the TCRdb table lists in-frame clones only, not all of them. The DNA gave D and trimming, while V, J and clone size come from that table. This table holds roughly 150,000 clones, around three quarters found once. Sequenced input: PBMCs or T cells enriched from blood (not recorded which). The chain carries TRBV11-3 and TRBJ2-1; D may be TRBD2 (7 bases). The source is a woman in her 70s in a cohort exposed to, infected with or recovered from COVID-19 (not recorded which). DNA for the CDR3: TGTGCCAGCAGCGGCGGAGGGGGGGCGGTATTTGAGCAGTTCTTC. Translation: CASSGGGGAVFEQFF.